Below are 10 T cell receptor beta chains sequenced from a single sample in a study of type 1 regulatory T cells. Study-level results: Type 1 regulatory T cells had a more restricted TCR repertoire than non-type 1 regulatory T cells.

TCRdb re-called the reads with MiXCR, one entry per CDR3 protein. In the table there are about 69,000 distinct CDR3 sequences, less than 25% of which are singletons. These TCRs' antigens remain unknown. Sequenced input: cultured type 1 regulatory T (Tr1) cells, either the whole culture or a sorted fraction (not recorded which). These receptors originate from a human donor in good health.

On this clonotype itself: A much larger clonotype is one base distant, so this may be a read error. The chain is built from TRBV5-1 and TRBJ2-3; D call uncertain. The CDR3 is 15 amino acids. Per the germline V gene, CDR1 is SGHRS and CDR2 is YFSETQ. The CDR3 nucleotides are TGCGCCAGCAACTCGGGCAATGGAGACACAGATACGCGGTATTTT. Amino acids: CASNSGNGDTDTRYF.

The rearrangement uses TRBV20-1 and TRBJ2-1; D is possibly TRBD2 (5 bases). Per the germline V gene, CDR1 is DFQATT and CDR2 is SNEGSKA (reference sequence). Trimming removed 3 bases at V and 2 bases at J, with 5 bases between. The length of the CDR3 is 12 residues. CDR3 region: CSASGTYNEQFF. Written as DNA, the CDR3 is TGCAGTGCTAGCGGGACCTACAATGAGCAGTTCTTC.

The rearrangement joins TRBV10-2 to TRBJ1-5, with 11 bases aligning to TRBD1. The ends lost 7 bases at V and 7 bases at J; junction bases unmatched: 6. There are 14 residues in the CDR3. Germline V CDR1 and CDR2: WSHSY, SAAADI. DNA of the CDR3: TGCGCCAGCAAACAAGGACAGGGGGCCCAGCCCCAGCATTTT. Residues: CASKQGQGAQPQHF.

The chain recombines TRBV20-1 with TRBJ2-7, with TRBD1 matching 7 bases. CDR3 length equals 12 residues. Trimming removed 4 bases from V and 3 bases from J; junction bases left unmatched: 3. Germline CDR1 reads DFQATT; CDR2 reads SNEGSKA (reference sequence). The CDR3 is CSAMGQSYEQYF. In DNA, the CDR3 is TGCAGTGCTATGGGACAGAGCTACGAGCAGTACTTC.

The chain carries TRBV20-1 and TRBJ2-7; D unclear. Germline V CDR1 and CDR2: DFQATT, SNEGSKA (reference sequence). This CDR3 region has 12 residues. Deletions cut 3 bases from V and 3 bases from J, with 9 bases between. The CDR3 sequence: CSASVLVYEQYF. For the CDR3, the DNA is TGCAGTGCTAGTGTCCTAGTCTACGAGCAGTACTTC.

The V call is TRBV7-2, the J call TRBJ2-1, with unresolved D. V shed 1 base and J shed 1 base, with 11 bases lying between them. Per the germline V gene, CDR1 is SGHTA and CDR2 is FQGNSA. The CDR3 contains 16 residues. CDR3 loop: CASSLGQPRSYNEQFF. The CDR3 DNA reads TGTGCCAGCAGCTTAGGGCAGCCAAGATCCTACAATGAGCAGTTCTTC.

Ten or more counts support this clonotype. The chain couples TRBV4-2 to TRBJ2-3, with TRBD2 matching over 8 bases. The V gene's germline CDR1 is LGHNA and CDR2 YNFKEQ. The ends lost 4 bases at V and 3 bases at J; junction bases unmatched: 9. This CDR3 spans 16 amino acids. CDR3 residues: CASSLKPGLGTDTQYF. CDR3 in DNA: TGTGCCAGCAGCCTAAAACCGGGACTAGGTACAGATACGCAGTATTTT.

The chain uses TRBV20-1 and TRBJ2-1; 8 bases align to TRBD1. The CDR3 loop spans 15 amino acids. V lost 3 bases to trimming and J lost 0 bases; unmatched junction nucleotides: 4. Germline-derived CDR1 and CDR2 are DFQATT and SNEGSKA (reference sequence). CDR3: CSARGQVSSYNEQFF. For the CDR3, the DNA is TGCAGTGCTAGGGGACAGGTGAGCTCCTACAATGAGCAGTTCTTC.

The chain links TRBV5-1 to TRBJ2-7, with 8 bases fitting TRBD1. Germline CDR1 is SGHRS and CDR2 is YFSETQ. This CDR3 is built from 15 residues. V was clipped by 3 bases and J by 2 bases; unmatched bases: 7. The CDR3 sequence is CASSSHGQGTYEQYF. CDR3 DNA: TGCGCCAGCAGCTCCCATGGACAGGGAACCTACGAGCAGTACTTC.

This clonotype has only a few counts. This chain connects TRBV5-1 to TRBJ2-7; 10 bases match TRBD1. CDR3 size: 14 residues. J lost 7 bases, V lost 7 bases, and 11 bases had no gene match. Germline V gene sequence: CDR1 SGHRS, CDR2 YFSETQ. Written as DNA, the CDR3 is TGCGCCAGCCGACCCGGGACAGGGGTTTGGGAGCAGTACTTC. It encodes CASRPGTGVWEQYF.